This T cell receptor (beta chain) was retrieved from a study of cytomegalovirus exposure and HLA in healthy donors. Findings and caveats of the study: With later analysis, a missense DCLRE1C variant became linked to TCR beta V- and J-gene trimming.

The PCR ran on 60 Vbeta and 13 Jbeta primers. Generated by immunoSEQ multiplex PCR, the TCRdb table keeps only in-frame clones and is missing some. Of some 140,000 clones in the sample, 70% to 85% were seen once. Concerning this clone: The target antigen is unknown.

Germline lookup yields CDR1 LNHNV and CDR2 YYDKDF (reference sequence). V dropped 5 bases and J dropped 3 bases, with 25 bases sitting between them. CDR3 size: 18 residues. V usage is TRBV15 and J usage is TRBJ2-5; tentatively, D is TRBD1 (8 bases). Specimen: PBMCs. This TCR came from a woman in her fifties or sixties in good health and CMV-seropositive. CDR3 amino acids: CATSPRLQGGGSEETQYF. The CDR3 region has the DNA TGTGCCACCAGCCCCCGCTTACAGGGGGGAGGGTCGGAAGAGACCCAGTACTTC.